This T cell receptor (beta chain) was observed in a study of long-term antiretroviral therapy in people with HIV. Study in general: The 2015 recommendation for immediate ART came about a decade after the earliest samples.

With 4 bases removed from V and 3 bases from J, the gap between germline ends came to 13 bases. The germline CDR1 and CDR2 sequences are SGHDT and YYEEEE. This CDR3 comprises 14 residues. The run of the v3.0 immunoSEQ assay was at survey level. Profiled with immunoSEQ multiplex PCR; TCRdb holds only in-frame clones, not every one. The sample includes approximately 35,000 clones, 85% to 95% of them seen just once. Regarding this clone: Its antigen is still unknown.

Study results and limitations: Dominating the repertoire at all time points were the clones that expanded before ART.

J is TRBJ1-2 and V is TRBV5-6, with D tentatively TRBD1 (6 bases). Sequencing used unsorted PBMCs, obtained 5 to 5.5 years after starting antiretroviral therapy. This receptor was identified in a woman in her 50s with HIV. The CDR3 nucleotides read TGTGCCAGCAGCCCTTTGGGGGGCGACTATGGCTACACCTTC. This gives the protein CASSPLGGDYGYTF.